The 17 T cell receptor beta chains reported below all come from one sample, sequenced in a study of T cell responses to AZD1222 COVID-19 vaccine (dated by TCRdb to the early 2020s). Sample time point, as interpreted from the label and publication: baseline before first vaccination. Library creation used the immunoSEQ multiplex PCR assay. TCRdb provides this immuneACCESS table in a form limited to in-frame rearrangements. Some clones are lacking; in checked studies, under half of them reflect an unresolved V gene, and why the rest are absent is not known. The sample yields 140,000 to 150,000 clones; approximately 90% were counted once. Together, the top ten hold under 4% of the sample. The sample consisted of peripheral blood, taken on day 0 of AZD1222 vaccination. These receptors all stem from an adult in good health.

The chain has TRBV2 and TRBJ1-5; maybe TRBD1 (6 bases). This CDR3 is built from 17 residues. CDR1 is SNHLY, CDR2 FYNNEI, per germline. The V end was cut by 3 bases, the J end by 0 bases, with 15 bases between. The CDR3 spells CASSEPDRPYSNQPQHF. The CDR3 bases are TGTGCCAGCAGTGAGCCCGACAGGCCCTATAGCAATCAGCCCCAGCATTTT.

V usage is TRBV10-3 and J usage is TRBJ1-2; perhaps TRBD1 as D (5 bases). Per germline, CDR1 ENHRY and CDR2 SYGVKD. Trimming pared 7 bases from V and 3 bases from J, leaving 15 bases between. The length of the CDR3 is 14 residues. This CDR3 reads CAITAIGGDYGYTF. CDR3 nucleotides: TGTGCCATCACCGCCATCGGGGGTGACTATGGCTACACCTTC.

V and J are TRBV19 and TRBJ2-7; a weak D match, TRBD1 (5 bases). V was clipped by 3 bases and J by 1 base, with 10 bases between them. Germline CDR1 is LNHDA and CDR2 is SQIVND (reference sequence). The CDR3 has 14 amino acids. The CDR3: CASSMVRASYEQYF. In nucleotides, the CDR3 is TGTGCCAGTAGTATGGTCAGGGCTTCCTACGAGCAGTACTTC.

V and J are TRBV29-1 and TRBJ1-1; D unresolved. V was shortened by 6 bases and J by 2 bases, with 7 bases between the two germline ends. Germline CDR1 and CDR2: SQVTM and ANQGSEA. The CDR3 sequence is 11 residues long. The CDR3, as DNA: TGCAGCGTCAGAATCAACACTGAAGCTTTCTTT. Residues: CSVRINTEAFF.

This clone appeared a single time. The rearrangement uses TRBV28 and TRBJ2-7, with D unresolved. The germline V and J ends were trimmed by 6 bases and 7 bases, with 16 bases remaining between them. The CDR3 sequence is 13 residues long. From germline, CDR1 is MDHEN and CDR2 SYDVKM. Written as DNA, the CDR3 is TGTGCCAGCAGCCGCCCCCTTGGCGTGGAGCAGTACTTC. It translates to CASSRPLGVEQYF. The full variable domain, in which reference TRBV28 and TRBJ2-7 provide the parts outside the CDR3, is DVKVTQSSRYLVKRTGEKVFLECVQDMDHENMFWYRQDPGLGLRLIYFSYDVKMKEKGDIPEGYSVSREKKERFSLILESASTNQTSMYLCASSRPLGVEQYFGPGTRLTVT.

V usage is TRBV24-1 and J usage is TRBJ2-1, with D hard to call. V gave up 5 bases and J gave up 2 bases, with 6 bases separating them. Germline V gene data show CDR1 as KGHDR and CDR2 as SFDVKD. This CDR3 has 13 residues. In nucleotides, the CDR3 is TGTGCCACCAGTGGCGTTCCCTACAATGAGCAGTTCTTC. This translates into CATSGVPYNEQFF.

CDR3 region: CASSPKGMALSLNEQFF. The CDR3 DNA reads as TGTGCCAGCAGCCCGAAGGGGATGGCTCTTTCCCTCAATGAGCAGTTCTTC. The genes are TRBV3-1 (or the pseudogene TRBV3-2) and TRBJ2-1; TRBD1 might be the D (5 bases). The length of the CDR3 is 17 residues. V lost 4 bases to trimming and J lost 6 bases, with 22 bases between them. CDR1 is LGHDT, CDR2 YNNKEL, per germline (reference sequence).

The V and J genes are TRBV12-3 or TRBV12-4 and TRBJ1-3; D is unclear. Between the trimmed V and J ends, which lost 3 bases and 2 bases, there was a span of 5 bases. The CDR3 is made up of 13 amino acids. CDR3 in DNA: TGTGCCAGCAGTTTGACACCTGGAAACACCATATATTTT. It yields the protein CASSLTPGNTIYF.

The V gene is TRBV7-2, the J gene TRBJ2-4; no definite D call. This CDR3 comprises 16 residues. Between the trimmed V and J ends, which lost 5 bases and 8 bases, there was a span of 22 bases. Per germline, CDR1 SGHTA and CDR2 FQGNSA. Written as DNA, the CDR3 is TGTGCCAGCAGCCCCCCCCAAGATGGTAGTTCAGACATTCAGTACTTC. It yields the protein CASSPPQDGSSDIQYF.

V gene TRBV11-3 combines with J gene TRBJ2-3; D tentatively reads TRBD1 or TRBD2 (5 bases each). This CDR3 is 12 amino acids long. Germline assignment: CDR1 SGHNT and CDR2 YENEEA. V was cut by 6 bases and J by 6 bases, with 10 bases left in between. The CDR3 is CASRGTSDTQYF. CDR3 DNA: TGTGCCAGCAGGGGGACGTCGGATACGCAGTATTTT.

The chain links TRBV27 to TRBJ1-6; D perhaps matches TRBD1 (5 bases). The CDR3 is 15 residues long. Germline loops: CDR1 MNHEY, CDR2 SMNVEV (reference sequence). Between the trimmed V and J ends, which lost 5 bases and 4 bases, there was a span of 12 bases. The CDR3 region has the DNA TGTGCCAGCAGTCCCACAGGACTTTATAATTCACCCCTCCACTTT. Its protein is CASSPTGLYNSPLHF.

The rearrangement links TRBV27 to TRBJ1-5, with D unresolved. Germline values: CDR1 MNHEY, CDR2 SMNVEV (reference sequence). The length of the CDR3 is 12 residues. The V and J ends lost 4 bases and 2 bases respectively, with 3 bases between them. Here the CDR3 DNA reads TGTGCCAGCAGTTCCGGCAATCAGCCCCAGCATTTT. Its protein product is CASSSGNQPQHF.

The rearrangement joins TRBV12-5 to TRBJ1-1; D not resolved. Germline lookup yields CDR1 LGHNT and CDR2 FRNRAP. V was cut by 7 bases and J by 1 base, with 7 bases left in between. CDR3 length equals 12 residues. In DNA, the CDR3 is TGTGCTAGTGCCCTCCAGAACACTGAAGCTTTCTTT. Translation: CASALQNTEAFF.

V usage is TRBV28 and J usage is TRBJ1-1, with 7 bases that match TRBD1. Germline loops: CDR1 MDHEN, CDR2 SYDVKM. The CDR3 is 11 amino acids. V dropped 9 bases and J dropped 12; count of bases not matched to a gene: 10. The CDR3 reads CASEKDRRTFF. CDR3 DNA: TGTGCCAGTGAAAAGGACAGGAGGACTTTCTTT.

This chain joins TRBV28 and TRBJ2-1, with unresolved D. The CDR3 totals 12 residues. Trimming shortened V by 3 bases and J by 7 bases, and 7 bases separated the two germline ends. CDR1 is MDHEN and CDR2 is SYDVKM in the germline V gene. CDR3 loop: CASSFLRNEQFF. CDR3 coding DNA: TGTGCCAGCAGTTTTCTGAGGAATGAGCAGTTCTTC.

In DNA, the CDR3 is TGCGCCAGCCAAGGGGCAGATACGCAGTATTTT. Encoded protein: CASQGADTQYF. This sequence joins TRBV10-1 and TRBJ2-3, with D possibly matching TRBD1 (5 bases). Per germline, CDR1 WNHNN and CDR2 SYGVQD (reference sequence). The CDR3 has 11 amino acids. V lost 8 bases to trimming and J lost 4 bases, with 7 bases between them.

This chain links TRBV18 with TRBJ1-5; no definite D call. The germline V gene encodes CDR1 KGHSH and CDR2 LQKENI. The CDR3 is 13 residues long. Trimming took off 2 bases at V and 7 bases at J, with 9 bases between the two ends. CDR3 nucleotide sequence: TGTGCCAGCTCACCAATAGCGGGACAGCCCCAGCATTTT. This codes for CASSPIAGQPQHF. The full variable domain, in which reference TRBV18 and TRBJ1-5 provide the parts outside the CDR3, is NAGVMQNPRHLVRRRGQEARLRCSPMKGHSHVYWYRQLPEEGLKFMVYLQKENIIDESGMPKERFSAEFPKEGPSILRIQQVVRGDSAAYFCASSPIAGQPQHFGDGTRLSIL.